This T cell receptor beta chain was found in a study of blood T cell repertoires in COVID-19 (TCRdb year 2020). For context, the study as a whole: The collaborator samples originated in the United States, Italy and Spain and spanned the acute and convalescent phases of COVID-19. The prospective study material was composed of cDNA or gDNA derived from T cells, B-cell-depleted T cells, or PBMCs. The dataset comprised deeply sampled blood TCRbeta repertoires from subjects exposed to, actively infected with, or recovered from COVID-19. The repertoires were released in a freely available public database intended as a resource for research on the immune response to SARS-CoV-2. The samples were drawn from two sources: the first 160 participants of the ongoing ImmuneRACE study, and 950 to 1,500 subjects contributed by 6 global collaborators. Nearly every sample came with metadata listing a de-identified subject ID, COVID-19 status, age in years and sex. Where available, HLA class I and class II types were obtained from metadata supplied by the sample provider rather than from assay-based typing.

TCRbeta CDR3 regions were amplified from genomic DNA by means of the immunoSEQ Assay, a bias-controlled multiplex PCR. In the authors' own workflow: Within the assay, amplification of reference gene primers was used to estimate how many nucleated cells each sample contained. To quantify the absolute abundance of each unique TCRbeta CDR3 rearrangement, sequence reads were collapsed and filtered. For each sample, productive Simpson clonality was calculated as the square root of Simpson's diversity index over productive rearrangements. TCRdb provides this immuneACCESS table in a form limited to in-frame rearrangements. Some clones are lacking; in checked studies, under half of them reflect an unresolved V gene, and why the rest are absent is not known. V, J and clone size are those of that table, while D and trimming were read from the DNA. Across this sample there are about 260,000 clones, with 70% to 90% seen only once. The ten most abundant clones make up 5.2% of the sample.

In Seattle, one collaborating source enrolled patients while the infection was active and tracked those patients longitudinally over the course of disease. Whole blood was collected in K2EDTA tubes by collaborating institutions according to the institutions' own protocols. For TCRbeta analysis, collaborators shipped samples as frozen whole blood, isolated PBMCs, or DNA extracted from either of those sample types. Points the paper makes about the study in general: The quantity of clinical and demographic metadata differed by source and by participant and was supplied without curation.

This clone was seen a single time. The antigen it binds to is not known. Nothing much larger sits one base from this clone, and base qualities are not available. The source material was peripheral blood. The origin of this receptor is a woman aged 55-70 years with COVID-19, enrolled during active disease.

The CDR3 loop reads CASSDSGRSGGELFF. The sequence in DNA is TGCGCCAGCAGTGATAGCGGGAGGTCTGGCGGGGAGCTGTTTTTT. Recombination joined TRBV10-1 with TRBJ2-2, with TRBD2 identical over 10 junction bases. V is trimmed back by 3 bases and J by 7 bases, and the junction contains 5 bases that no gene match accounts for. The CDR3 runs 15 residues from the cysteine to the phenylalanine. Only the CDR3 region is kept as DNA, spanning 45 bases read in frame from base 1. Sequences WNHNN (CDR1) and SYGVQD (CDR2) are obtained from the germline V gene (reference sequence).